The 8 T cell receptor beta chains given below trace back to one sample, sequenced in a study of molecular identifiers for immune sequencing clone quantification. TCRdb independently ran MiXCR on the PCR reads; one entry per CDR3 protein. The sample has about half a million distinct CDR3 sequences, under 30% seen once. Sequencing input: naive CD8+ T cells from blood, with Jurkat cell RNA spiked in. Subset reported: FACS-sorted CD8+CD4-CCR7+CD45RA+ naive T cells. These receptors all come from a human donor in good health. Some libraries in this study had Jurkat cell RNA spiked in.

The chain has TRBV5-1 and TRBJ2-7; D is perhaps TRBD1 (6 bases). Per germline, CDR1 SGHRS and CDR2 YFSETQ. V lost 0 bases and J 6 bases, leaving 13 bases between the germline ends. This CDR3 spans 14 amino acids. CDR3 sequence (DNA): TGCGCCAGCAGCTTGGCCATCGCAGGGGCCGAGCAGTACTTC. As protein: CASSLAIAGAEQYF.

V is TRBV27 and J is TRBJ2-7; D possibly matches TRBD1 or TRBD2 (6 bases each). The CDR3 sequence is 15 residues long. The germline CDR1 and CDR2 sequences are MNHEY and SMNVEV (reference sequence). The ends were cut back, 2 bases at V and 6 bases at J, with 17 bases in the middle. CDR3 region: CASSLLSGVGGEQYF. CDR3 sequence (DNA): TGTGCCAGCAGTTTACTCTCAGGGGTGGGGGGCGAGCAGTACTTC.

This clonotype has at least ten counts. The chain is built from TRBV6-2 or TRBV6-3 and TRBJ2-6; the D gene is possibly TRBD2 (7 bases). Germline V CDR1 and CDR2: MNHEY, SVGEGT. The CDR3 sequence is 18 residues long. Trimming left V 6 bases short and J 0 bases short, with 18 bases between. The DNA for the CDR3 is TGTGCCAGCAGAAACAGGGAGGGAGAGGTCTCTGGGGCCAACGTCCTGACTTTC. It yields the protein CASRNREGEVSGANVLTF.

The V gene is TRBV15, the J gene TRBJ2-3; possible D gene TRBD2, 5 bases. Germline V CDR1 and CDR2: LNHNV, YYDKDF (reference sequence). The CDR3 contains 17 residues. Trimming shortened V by 1 base and J by 7 bases, and 21 bases separated the two germline ends. The CDR3 region is CATSRANVARINYTQYF. The DNA of the CDR3 is TGTGCCACCAGCAGAGCCAACGTAGCGCGTATAAATTATACGCAGTATTTT.

This clonotype came up once. V is TRBV18 and J is TRBJ2-7; no firm D call. The CDR3 is 15 amino acids. Trimming removed 3 bases from V and 2 bases from J, with 14 bases in between. Germline V gene data show CDR1 as KGHSH and CDR2 as LQKENI. CDR3 region: CASSPYEDQAYEQYF. The CDR3 DNA sequence: TGTGCCAGCTCACCCTACGAGGACCAAGCCTACGAGCAGTACTTC. The entire variable domain, with the rest obtained from reference TRBV18 and TRBJ2-7, is as follows: NAGVMQNPRHLVRRRGQEARLRCSPMKGHSHVYWYRQLPEEGLKFMVYLQKENIIDESGMPKERFSAEFPKEGPSILRIQQVVRGDSAAYFCASSPYEDQAYEQYFGPGTRLTVT.

This clonotype was recorded many times. This chain uses TRBV6-5 with TRBJ2-3; the match to TRBD1 covers 7 bases. The CDR3 has 13 amino acids. Unmatched junction bases numbered 5, after V lost 5 bases and J lost 6 bases. CDR1 MNHEY and CDR2 SVGAGI come from the germline V gene. The CDR3 bases are TGTGCCAGCAGTAGAACAGGGGCCGATACGCAGTATTTT. It yields the protein CASSRTGADTQYF.

The table lists this clonotype with many counts. Relative to the germline gene, one junction end is altered; a read error may explain this. This chain joins TRBV5-1 and TRBJ1-1, with TRBD1 matching 7 bases. Germline lookup yields CDR1 SGHRS and CDR2 YFSETQ. The CDR3 covers 14 residues. The CDR3 loop is CASSLAGGGPEAFF. DNA of the CDR3: TGTGCCAGCAGCTTAGCAGGGGGGGGACCTGAAGCTTTCTTT.

This clonotype was seen many times. J is TRBJ2-5 and V is TRBV28; D may be TRBD2 (5 bases). Germline lookup yields CDR1 MDHEN and CDR2 SYDVKM. Trimming left V 7 bases short and J 4 bases short, with 16 bases between. This CDR3 has 14 residues. The CDR3 DNA is TGTGCCAGCACCGAAACCGGGGTGACAGAGACCCAGTACTTC. Its translation is CASTETGVTETQYF.